A single sample is the source of the 9 T cell receptor beta chains below, sequenced in a study of CD8+ T cells in alopecia areata. Sequencing templates came from extracted RNA that was reverse transcribed into cDNA. Only in-frame clones appear in the TCRdb table, and some are missing; sequencing was by immunoSEQ multiplex PCR. The sample includes roughly 100,000 clones, approximately 52% of them seen just once. Sequenced material: CD4+ T cells sorted from blood. These receptors originate from a human donor in good health.

The chain uses TRBV30 and TRBJ1-5, with D perhaps TRBD1 (6 bases). Germline assignment: CDR1 GTSNPN and CDR2 SVGIG (reference sequence). CDR3 length equals 13 residues. V dropped 1 base and J dropped 3 bases, with 7 bases sitting between them. In nucleotides, the CDR3 is TGTGCCTGGAGTGGGACAGCCAATCAGCCCCAGCATTTT. Protein sequence: CAWSGTANQPQHF.

The V call is TRBV30, the J call TRBJ1-2; D is perhaps TRBD1 (5 bases). Germline CDR1 and CDR2: GTSNPN and SVGIG (reference sequence). The CDR3 spans 12 residues. Trimming stripped 5 bases from V and 7 bases from J, with 14 bases between. As DNA, the CDR3 is TGTGCCTGGGGGGACCAGCCGCGTGGCTACACCTTC. Amino acids: CAWGDQPRGYTF.

The chain uses TRBV7-8 and TRBJ2-3, with unresolved D. V was shortened by 3 bases and J by 9 bases, with 10 bases between the two germline ends. Per the germline V gene, CDR1 is SGHVS and CDR2 is FQNEAQ. This CDR3 is built from 12 residues. The CDR3 nucleotides are TGTGCCAGCAGCTTGTCCCAAAAAACGCAGTATTTT. It translates to CASSLSQKTQYF. Drawing the rest from reference TRBV7-8 and TRBJ2-3, the complete variable domain is GAGVSQSPRYKVAKRGQDVALRCDPISGHVSLFWYQQALGQGPEFLTYFQNEAQLDKSGLPSDRFFAERPEGSVSTLKIQRTQQEDSAVYLCASSLSQKTQYFGPGTRLTVL.

This sequence joins TRBV29-1 and TRBJ1-2; D possibly corresponds to TRBD1 (6 bases). The CDR3 runs 10 residues. V gave up 6 bases and J gave up 4 bases, with 6 bases separating them. Germline CDR1 and CDR2: SQVTM and ANQGSEA. CDR3 sequence reads: CSVDSYGYTF. CDR3 in DNA: TGCAGCGTGGACAGCTATGGCTACACCTTC.

The CDR3, as DNA: TGTGCCAGTACAAATGTTGTCGGCAATTCACCCCTCCACTTT. Translated: CASTNVVGNSPLHF. J is TRBJ1-6 and V is TRBV7-2; D gene uncertain. Trimming cost V 9 bases and J 7 bases, with 16 bases left between them. Germline values: CDR1 SGHTA, CDR2 FQGNSA. CDR3 size: 14 residues.

The chain uses TRBV29-1 and TRBJ2-1; 7 bases are a match to TRBD1. This CDR3 is built from 10 residues. Germline V CDR1 and CDR2: SQVTM, ANQGSEA. The V gene end was trimmed by 5 bases and the J gene end by 11 bases; junction bases not matched to a gene: 3. For the CDR3, the DNA is TGCAGCGTTCCGGGACAGAAGCAGTTCTTC. It encodes CSVPGQKQFF.

CDR3 bases: TGCAGCGATGCACAGGGTCGGGATACGCAGTATTTT. This encodes CSDAQGRDTQYF. The chain couples TRBV29-1 to TRBJ2-3; weak D call: TRBD1 (6 bases). V was clipped by 7 bases and J by 6 bases, with 14 bases between them. The length of the CDR3 is 12 residues. The germline V gene encodes CDR1 SQVTM and CDR2 ANQGSEA.

V gene TRBV5-4 combines with J gene TRBJ1-1; TRBD1 matches 8 bases. The V segment lost 4 bases and the J segment 5 bases; nucleotides outside the gene matches: 4. The CDR3 is 13 amino acids. Germline CDR1 and CDR2: SGHNT and YYREEE (reference sequence). The CDR3 is CASSIYRGTEAFF. In DNA, the CDR3 is TGTGCCAGCAGCATATACAGGGGGACTGAAGCTTTCTTT.

This chain connects TRBV19 to TRBJ1-2, with no clear D. Trimming shortened V by 5 bases and J by 8 bases, and 15 bases separated the two germline ends. The CDR3 is 13 amino acids. The germline V gene has CDR1 LNHDA and CDR2 SQIVND (reference sequence). The CDR3 DNA reads as TGTGCCAGTAGTGCAAAGACGGGCTACGGCTACACCTTC. This translates into CASSAKTGYGYTF.